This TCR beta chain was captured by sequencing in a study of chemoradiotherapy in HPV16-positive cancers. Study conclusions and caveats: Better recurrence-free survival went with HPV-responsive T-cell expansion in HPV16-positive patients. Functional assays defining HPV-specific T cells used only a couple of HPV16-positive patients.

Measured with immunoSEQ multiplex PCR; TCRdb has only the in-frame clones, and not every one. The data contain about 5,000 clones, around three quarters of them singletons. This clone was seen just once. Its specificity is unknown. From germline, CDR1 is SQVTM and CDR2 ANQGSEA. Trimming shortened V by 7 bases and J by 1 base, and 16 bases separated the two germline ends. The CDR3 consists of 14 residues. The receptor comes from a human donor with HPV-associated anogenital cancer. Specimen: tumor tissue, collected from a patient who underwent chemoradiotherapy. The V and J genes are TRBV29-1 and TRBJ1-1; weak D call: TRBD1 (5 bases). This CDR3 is CSAAAGGRNTEAFF. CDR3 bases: TGCAGCGCAGCAGCTGGGGGACGGAACACTGAAGCTTTCTTT.